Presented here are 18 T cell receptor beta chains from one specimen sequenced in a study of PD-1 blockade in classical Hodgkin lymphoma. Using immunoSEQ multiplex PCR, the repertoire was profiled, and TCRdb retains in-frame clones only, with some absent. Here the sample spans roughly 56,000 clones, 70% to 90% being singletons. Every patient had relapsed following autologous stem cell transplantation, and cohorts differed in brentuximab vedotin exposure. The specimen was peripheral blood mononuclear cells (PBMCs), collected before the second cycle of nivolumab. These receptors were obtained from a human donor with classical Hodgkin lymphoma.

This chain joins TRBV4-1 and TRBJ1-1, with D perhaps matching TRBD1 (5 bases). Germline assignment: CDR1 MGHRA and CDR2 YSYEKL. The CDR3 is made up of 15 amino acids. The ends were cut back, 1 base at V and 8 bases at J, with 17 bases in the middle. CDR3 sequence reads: CASSQVNLGGQEAFF. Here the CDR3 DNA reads TGCGCCAGCAGCCAAGTTAACCTAGGCGGACAAGAAGCTTTCTTT.

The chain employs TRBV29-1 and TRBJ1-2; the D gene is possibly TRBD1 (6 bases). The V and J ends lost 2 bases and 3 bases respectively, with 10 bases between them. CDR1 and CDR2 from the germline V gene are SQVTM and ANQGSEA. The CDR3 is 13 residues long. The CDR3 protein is CSVEQRGDYGYTF. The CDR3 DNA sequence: TGCAGCGTTGAACAGAGGGGGGACTATGGCTACACCTTC.

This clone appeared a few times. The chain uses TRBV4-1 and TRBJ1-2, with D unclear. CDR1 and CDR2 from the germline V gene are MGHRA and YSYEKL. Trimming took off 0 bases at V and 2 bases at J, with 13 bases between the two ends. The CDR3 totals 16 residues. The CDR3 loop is CASSQEWVPGNYGYTF. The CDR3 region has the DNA TGCGCCAGCAGCCAAGAGTGGGTGCCGGGGAACTATGGCTACACCTTC.

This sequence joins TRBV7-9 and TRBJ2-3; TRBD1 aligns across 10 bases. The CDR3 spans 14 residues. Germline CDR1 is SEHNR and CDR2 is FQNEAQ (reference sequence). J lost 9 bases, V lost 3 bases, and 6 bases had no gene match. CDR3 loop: CASSFAGTGETQYF. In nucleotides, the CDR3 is TGTGCCAGCAGCTTCGCCGGGACAGGGGAAACGCAGTATTTT.

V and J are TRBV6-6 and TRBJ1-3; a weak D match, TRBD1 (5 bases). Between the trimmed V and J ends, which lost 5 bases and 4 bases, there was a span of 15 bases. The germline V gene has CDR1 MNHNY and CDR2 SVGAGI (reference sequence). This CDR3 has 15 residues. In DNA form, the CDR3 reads TGTGCCAGCAGTGCTACTCAGGGAAACGGAAACACCATATATTTT. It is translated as CASSATQGNGNTIYF.

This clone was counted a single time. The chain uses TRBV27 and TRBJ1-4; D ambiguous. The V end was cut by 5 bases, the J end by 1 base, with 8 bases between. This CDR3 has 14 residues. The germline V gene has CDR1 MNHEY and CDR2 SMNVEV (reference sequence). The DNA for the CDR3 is TGTGCCAGCAGTCCCGGAGAAACTAATGAAAAACTGTTTTTT. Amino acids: CASSPGETNEKLFF.

CDR3 loop: CASSLDGSTFYEQYF. For the CDR3, the DNA is TGCGCCAGCAGCCTCGACGGATCAACTTTCTACGAGCAGTACTTC. V usage is TRBV5-1 and J usage is TRBJ2-7; D not resolved. The CDR3 runs to 15 residues. Trimming took 4 bases from V and 3 from J, leaving 17 bases between them. The germline gives CDR1 SGHRS, CDR2 YFSETQ. Full variable domain (outside the CDR3, taken from reference TRBV5-1 and TRBJ2-7): KAGVTQTPRYLIKTRGQQVTLSCSPISGHRSVSWYQQTPGQGLQFLFEYFSETQRNKGNFPGRFSGRQFSNSRSEMNVSTLELGDSALYLCASSLDGSTFYEQYFGPGTRLTVT.

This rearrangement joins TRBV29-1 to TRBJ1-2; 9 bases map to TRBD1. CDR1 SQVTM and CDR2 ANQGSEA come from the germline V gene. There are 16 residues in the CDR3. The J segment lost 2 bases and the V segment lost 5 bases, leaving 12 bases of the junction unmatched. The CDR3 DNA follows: TGCAGCGTTTCGACACCAACCGGGACAGGGAACTATGGCTACACCTTC. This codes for CSVSTPTGTGNYGYTF.

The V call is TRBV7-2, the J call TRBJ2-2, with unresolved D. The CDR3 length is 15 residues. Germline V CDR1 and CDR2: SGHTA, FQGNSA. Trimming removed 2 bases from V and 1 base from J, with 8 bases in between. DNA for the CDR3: TGTGCCAGCAGCTTATCGGCAGGGAACACCGGGGAGCTGTTTTTT. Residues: CASSLSAGNTGELFF.

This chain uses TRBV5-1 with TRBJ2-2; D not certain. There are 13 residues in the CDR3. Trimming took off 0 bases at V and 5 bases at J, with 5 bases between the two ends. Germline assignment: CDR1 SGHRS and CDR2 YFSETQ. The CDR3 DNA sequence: TGCGCCAGCAGCTTGGGGGTAACCGGGGAGCTGTTTTTT. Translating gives CASSLGVTGELFF. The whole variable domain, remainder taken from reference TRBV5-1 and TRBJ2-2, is KAGVTQTPRYLIKTRGQQVTLSCSPISGHRSVSWYQQTPGQGLQFLFEYFSETQRNKGNFPGRFSGRQFSNSRSEMNVSTLELGDSALYLCASSLGVTGELFFGEGSRLTVL.

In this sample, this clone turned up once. CDR3 region: CASSLGGTDYGYTF. Written as DNA, the CDR3 is TGCGCCAGCAGCTTGGGCGGCACCGACTATGGCTACACCTTC. The chain links TRBV5-1 to TRBJ1-2; D gene unclear. Trimming cost V 0 bases and J 3 bases, with 9 bases left between them. The CDR3 runs to 14 residues. Germline V lookup: CDR1 SGHRS, CDR2 YFSETQ.

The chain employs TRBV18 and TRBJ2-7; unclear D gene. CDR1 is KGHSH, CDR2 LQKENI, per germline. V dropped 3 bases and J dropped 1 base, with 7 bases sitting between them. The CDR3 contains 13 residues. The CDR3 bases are TGTGCCAGCTCACCCGCGGTTTCCTACGAGCAGTACTTC. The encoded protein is CASSPAVSYEQYF.

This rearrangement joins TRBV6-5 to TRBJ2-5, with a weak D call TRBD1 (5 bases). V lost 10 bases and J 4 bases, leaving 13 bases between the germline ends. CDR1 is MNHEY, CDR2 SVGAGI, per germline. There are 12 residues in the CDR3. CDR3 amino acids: CATQGPGETQYF. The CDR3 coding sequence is TGTGCCACCCAGGGCCCCGGAGAGACCCAGTACTTC.

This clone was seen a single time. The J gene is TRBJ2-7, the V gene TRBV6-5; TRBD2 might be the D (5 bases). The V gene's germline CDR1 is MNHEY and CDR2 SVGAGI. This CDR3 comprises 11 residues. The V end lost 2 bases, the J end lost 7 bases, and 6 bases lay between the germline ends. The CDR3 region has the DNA TGTGCCAGCAGTTACGGCGGGGAGCAGTACTTC. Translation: CASSYGGEQYF.

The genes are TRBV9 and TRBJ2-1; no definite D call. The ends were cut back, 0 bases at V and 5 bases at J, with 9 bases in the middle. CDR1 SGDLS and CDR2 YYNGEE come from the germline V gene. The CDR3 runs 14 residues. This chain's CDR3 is CASSVDLIDNEQFF. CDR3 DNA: TGTGCCAGCAGCGTAGATCTGATCGACAATGAGCAGTTCTTC.

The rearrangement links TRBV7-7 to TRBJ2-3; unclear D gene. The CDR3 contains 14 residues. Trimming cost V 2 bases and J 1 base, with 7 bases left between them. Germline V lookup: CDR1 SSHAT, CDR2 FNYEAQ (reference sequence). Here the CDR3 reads CASSLSGGTDTQYF. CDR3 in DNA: TGTGCCAGCAGCTTATCTGGGGGCACAGATACGCAGTATTTT. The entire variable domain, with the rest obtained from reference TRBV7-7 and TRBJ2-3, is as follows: GAGVSQSPRYKVTKRGQDVTLRCDPISSHATLYWYQQALGQGPEFLTYFNYEAQPDKSGLPSDRFSAERPEGSISTLTIQRTEQRDSAMYRCASSLSGGTDTQYFGPGTRLTVL.

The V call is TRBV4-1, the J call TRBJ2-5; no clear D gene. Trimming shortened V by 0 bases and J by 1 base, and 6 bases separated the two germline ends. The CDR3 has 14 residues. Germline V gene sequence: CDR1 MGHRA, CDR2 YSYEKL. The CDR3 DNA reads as TGCGCCAGCAGCCAAGAACGGGTCCAAGAGACCCAGTACTTC. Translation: CASSQERVQETQYF.

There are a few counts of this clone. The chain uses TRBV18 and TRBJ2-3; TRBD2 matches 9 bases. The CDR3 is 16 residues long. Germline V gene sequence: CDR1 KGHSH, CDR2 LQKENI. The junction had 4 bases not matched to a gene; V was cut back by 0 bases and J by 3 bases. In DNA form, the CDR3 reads TGTGCCAGCTCACCACCCGCGGGGGGGGGTACAGATACGCAGTATTTT. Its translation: CASSPPAGGGTDTQYF.